This TCR beta chain originates from a study of shared clonotypes between healthy human individuals. Terminally differentiated effector memory CD45RA+ cells were excluded from the naive CD8 cells, which were CD45RO-negative and positively selected for CCR7. Here immunoSEQ multiplex PCR was the method, and the copy in TCRdb shows in-frame clones only, minus some. The sample includes about 2.2 million clones, just over 90% seen only once; the top ten take about 1.6%. The source of this sequence is a young man in good health. Some clones in this sample may be carry-over from other donors' samples. Sequenced input: naive CD8+ T cells from PBMCs.

This CDR3 reads CATSGGSGTLNTGELFF. DNA for the CDR3: TGTGCCACCAGCGGAGGTAGCGGGACCCTGAACACCGGGGAGCTGTTTTTT. The rearrangement joins TRBV15 to TRBJ2-2; 8 positions match TRBD2. Germline V gives CDR1 LNHNV, CDR2 YYDKDF (reference sequence). This CDR3 is built from 17 residues. V was clipped by 5 bases and J by 1 base; unmatched bases: 9.